This TCR beta chain derives from a study of glioma-infiltrating T cells. Study conclusions and caveats: Only very few CDR3 sequences appeared in both tissue and blood. Tissue-blood divergence was below expectation in non-neoplastic patients, above in gliomas.

The iRepertoire nested amplicon-rescue multiplex PCR amplified TCR alpha and beta CDR3s from RNA. Input was 100-400 ng of tissue mRNA or PBMC total RNA. MiXCR, applied by TCRdb to the multiplex PCR reads, yields one record per CDR3 protein. Among under 150,000 distinct CDR3 sequences, about 39% were seen once, and the ten largest hold over 15%. As concerns this clonotype: The antigen is not known.

The CDR3 spans 16 residues. CDR1 is ENHRY and CDR2 is SYGVKD in the germline V gene. Trimming left V 0 bases short and J 5 bases short, with 13 bases between. Sequenced input: glioma tissue, nonneoplastic brain tissue, or PBMCs (not recorded which). The clonotype was recovered from a human donor with low-grade glioma or glioblastoma, undergoing nonglioma brain surgery, or in good health (not recorded which). This chain uses TRBV10-3 with TRBJ2-2; weak D call: TRBD2 (5 bases). As DNA, the CDR3 is TGTGCCATCAGTGAGTCGTGGGCGTCGGGGACCGGGGAGCTGTTTTTT. This translates into CAISESWASGTGELFF.